This T cell receptor beta chain was recorded in a study of regulatory dendritic cells for organ transplantation. Study-wide findings and caveats: Naive CD4+ and CD8+ repertoires were highly diverse; memory CD8+ was most oligoclonal. Resting memory CD8+ T cells held the most alloreactive clonotypes. Mature dendritic cells appeared to drive more memory CD8+ clonal expansion than regulatory ones. Between individuals, the alloreactive memory CD8+ T cell pool differed considerably.

This CDR3 is built from 15 residues. Trimming stripped 3 bases from V and 3 bases from J, with 10 bases between. The germline V gene encodes CDR1 SGDLS and CDR2 YYNGEE. Assay used: immunoSEQ multiplex PCR; TCRdb lists only in-frame clones, some missing. The sample shows under 30,000 clones, approximately 79% of them seen only once. Comment on this clone: Its antigen is not identified.

The clonotype originates from a human donor in good health. Sequenced input: memory CD4+ T cells from blood. Sample subset: CD45RO+ memory T cells. The rearrangement links TRBV9 to TRBJ2-6; D perhaps matches TRBD1 (6 bases). CDR3 residues: CASSGNRDGANVLTF. The CDR3 DNA reads TGTGCCAGCAGCGGAAACAGGGATGGGGCCAACGTCCTGACTTTC.